The 9 T cell receptor beta chains listed next were all sequenced from one sample in a study of blood T cell repertoires in COVID-19. Produced via immunoSEQ multiplex PCR; TCRdb's table is partial and in-frame only. The table lists more than 50,000 clones, 75% to 95% of them singletons. Sequences were obtained from peripheral blood. The source is a human donor with active COVID-19. The donor label of this sample is uncertain.

CDR3 sequence reads: CAIALSSGTGIGGEQYF. In DNA form, the CDR3 reads TGTGCCATCGCCCTAAGCTCCGGGACAGGGATAGGGGGCGAGCAGTACTTC. The gene calls are TRBV10-3 and TRBJ2-7, with 9 positions matching TRBD1. With V trimmed by 8 bases and J by 6 bases, 20 bases remained unmatched. The CDR3 runs to 17 residues. CDR1 is ENHRY and CDR2 is SYGVKD in the germline V gene.

The rearrangement uses TRBV18 and TRBJ1-2, with a possible D match to TRBD1 (6 bases). Deletions cut 0 bases from V and 6 bases from J, with 14 bases between. The CDR3 is 15 residues long. The V gene's germline CDR1 is KGHSH and CDR2 LQKENI. This CDR3 reads CASSPPGDNPHGYTF. CDR3 nucleotide sequence: TGTGCCAGCTCACCACCCGGGGACAACCCCCATGGCTACACCTTC. Looking up the rest from reference TRBV18 and TRBJ1-2 gives the full variable domain: NAGVMQNPRHLVRRRGQEARLRCSPMKGHSHVYWYRQLPEEGLKFMVYLQKENIIDESGMPKERFSAEFPKEGPSILRIQQVVRGDSAAYFCASSPPGDNPHGYTFGSGTRLTVV.

The J gene is TRBJ1-3, the V gene TRBV6-5; D uncertain. CDR1 MNHEY and CDR2 SVGAGI come from the germline V gene. The CDR3 runs to 15 residues. Trimming removed 8 bases from V and 0 bases from J, with 14 bases in between. This CDR3 reads CASGSGPSSGNTIYF. As DNA, the CDR3 is TGTGCCAGCGGAAGCGGCCCGAGCTCTGGAAACACCATATATTTT.

The chain employs TRBV19 and TRBJ2-2; tentative D call: TRBD2 (5 bases). This CDR3 is built from 16 residues. CDR1 and CDR2 from the germline V gene are LNHDA and SQIVND (reference sequence). V was cut by 5 bases and J by 4 bases, with 17 bases left in between. The DNA of the CDR3 is TGTGCCAGTAGTCCCCCTCCGGGGAAGGGCACCGGGGAGCTGTTTTTT. This codes for CASSPPPGKGTGELFF.

This clone was seen once. The gene calls are TRBV27 and TRBJ2-3; 10 nucleotides agree with TRBD2. Germline V gene lookup returns CDR1 MNHEY and CDR2 SMNVEV (reference sequence). This CDR3 is 18 amino acids long. V lost 3 bases to trimming and J lost 1 base; unmatched junction nucleotides: 10. Here the CDR3 reads CASSLSLAGLGGTDTQYF. The CDR3 coding sequence is TGTGCCAGCAGTTTGTCACTAGCGGGATTAGGGGGCACAGATACGCAGTATTTT.

V and J are TRBV6-5 and TRBJ2-1; 9 nucleotides match TRBD1. The V segment lost 6 bases and the J segment 5 bases; nucleotides outside the gene matches: 8. The CDR3 totals 15 residues. Germline assignment: CDR1 MNHEY and CDR2 SVGAGI. The CDR3 spells CASRPGTGPHNEQFF. CDR3 in DNA: TGTGCCAGCAGACCCGGGACAGGGCCACACAATGAGCAGTTCTTC.

The chain joins TRBV6-2 or TRBV6-3 to TRBJ1-2; a weak D match, TRBD1 (6 bases). V was trimmed by 0 bases and J by 4 bases, leaving 12 bases between them. The CDR3 loop spans 15 amino acids. The germline V gene encodes CDR1 MNHEY and CDR2 SVGEGT. In nucleotides, the CDR3 is TGTGCCAGCAGTTACTCGATGGGACACTTCTATGGCTACACCTTC. Translated: CASSYSMGHFYGYTF.

CDR3 nucleotide sequence: TGTGCCAGCAGTTCCGGACAGGACAAGCGCTACACCTTC. Its protein product is CASSSGQDKRYTF. The rearrangement joins TRBV28 to TRBJ1-2, with TRBD1 matching 7 bases. The CDR3 runs 13 residues. Germline lookup yields CDR1 MDHEN and CDR2 SYDVKM. The J segment lost 9 bases and the V segment lost 4 bases, leaving 8 bases of the junction unmatched.

The rearrangement joins TRBV3-1 (or the pseudogene TRBV3-2) to TRBJ2-7, with D tentatively TRBD2 (5 bases). V shed 4 bases and J shed 5 bases, with 18 bases lying between them. The V gene's germline CDR1 is LGHDT and CDR2 YNNKEL (reference sequence). There are 15 residues in the CDR3. The chain's CDR3 is CASSLGRGARNEQYV. CDR3 coding DNA: TGTGCCAGCAGCCTCGGTCGGGGAGCGCGGAACGAGCAGTACGTC.